This T cell receptor beta chain was documented in a study of T cell repertoires in cytomegalovirus infection. The wider study: Both CMV infection and a matching HLA type were indicated by public TCR beta signatures. Study-wide results and limits: CMV-specific HLA-C-restricted TCR beta clonotypes dominated the ex vivo response. The cumulative frequency of public TCR beta families identified carriers of CMV plus the relevant HLA.

To note about this clonotype: The antigen is unknown.

Trimming took 0 bases from V and 0 from J, leaving 6 bases between them. CDR1 and CDR2 from the germline V gene are SGHVS and FQNEAQ. The CDR3 length is 14 residues. TCRdb recomputed calls from the reads with MiXCR, one row per CDR3 protein. The sample holds 830,000 or so distinct CDR3 sequences; over 25% are singletons and the top ten take around 12%. This chain joins TRBV7-8 and TRBJ2-7; maybe TRBD2 (5 bases). The source was cultured CD8+ T cells from PBMCs, collected from culture after CMV antigen stimulation. The sequence came from a human donor in good health (CMV status not recorded). Some clones in this sample may be carry-over from other donors' samples. The CDR3 region is CASSLAGVSYEQYV. CDR3 nucleotide sequence: TGTGCCAGCAGCTTAGCCGGGGTCTCCTACGAGCAGTACGTC.